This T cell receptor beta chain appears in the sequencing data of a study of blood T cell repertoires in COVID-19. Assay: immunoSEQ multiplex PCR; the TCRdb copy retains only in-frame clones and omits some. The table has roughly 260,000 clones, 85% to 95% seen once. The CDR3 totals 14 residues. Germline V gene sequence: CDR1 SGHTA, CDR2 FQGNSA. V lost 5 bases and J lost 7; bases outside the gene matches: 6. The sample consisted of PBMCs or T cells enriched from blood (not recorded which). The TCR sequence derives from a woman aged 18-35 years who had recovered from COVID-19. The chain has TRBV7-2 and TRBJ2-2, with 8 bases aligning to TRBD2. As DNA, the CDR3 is TGTGCCAGCAGCCCCGGGGGGGGCGGCGGGGAGCTGTTTTTT. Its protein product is CASSPGGGGGELFF.